The rows below give T cell receptor beta chains drawn from one sample of a study of cytomegalovirus exposure and HLA in healthy donors. Profiled with immunoSEQ multiplex PCR; TCRdb holds only in-frame clones, not every one. In the table there are 130,000 or so clones, around 77% of which are singletons. The sequenced sample was PBMCs. The receptors come from a woman aged 55-75 years in good health and CMV-seronegative. Both conserved end residues are part of each CDR3. Fields, in order: J gene, D gene, clone size, V gene, CDR3 DNA, CDR3 protein. D genes are given only for firm matches. The listing skips clone size in some rows; elsewhere it reads once, few, many or a size class.

j_gene: TRBJ2-5; d_gene: NA; abundance: NA; v_gene: TRBV20-1; CDR3nt: TGCAGTGCTAGAACGGGAGAGACCCAGTACTTC; CDR3aa: CSARTGETQYF
j_gene: TRBJ2-3; d_gene: TRBD2; abundance: few; v_gene: TRBV2; CDR3nt: TGTGCCAGCAGTGGCCTAGCGGGACTTAGCACAGATACGCAGTATTTT; CDR3aa: CASSGLAGLSTDTQYF
j_gene: TRBJ2-2; d_gene: TRBD2; abundance: NA; v_gene: TRBV9; CDR3nt: TGTGCCAGCAGCGTAGTTGCGGGGGTCGGGGAGCTGTTTTTT; CDR3aa: CASSVVAGVGELFF
j_gene: TRBJ1-4; d_gene: TRBD1; abundance: NA; v_gene: TRBV2; CDR3nt: TGTGCCAGCAGACGGACAGGGAACTTTAACGAAAAACTGTTTTTT; CDR3aa: CASRRTGNFNEKLFF
j_gene: TRBJ1-2; d_gene: NA; abundance: NA; v_gene: TRBV18; CDR3nt: TGTGCCAGCTCACGAGGGACGGGGGACTATGGCTACACCTTC; CDR3aa: CASSRGTGDYGYTF
j_gene: TRBJ1-5; d_gene: NA; abundance: NA; v_gene: TRBV7-3; CDR3nt: TGTGCCAGCAGCTTATCTGTTTATCAGCCCCAGCATTTT; CDR3aa: CASSLSVYQPQHF
j_gene: TRBJ1-2; d_gene: NA; abundance: NA; v_gene: TRBV28; CDR3nt: TGTGCCAGCAGTTCCACCCAAAGTTCCGAGGGCTACACCTTC; CDR3aa: CASSSTQSSEGYTF
j_gene: TRBJ2-7; d_gene: TRBD1; abundance: once; v_gene: TRBV10-1; CDR3nt: TGCGCCAGCAGCCCTTCGGGACAGGGGATCTACGAGCAGTACTTC; CDR3aa: CASSPSGQGIYEQYF
j_gene: TRBJ2-7; d_gene: TRBD1; abundance: NA; v_gene: TRBV29-1; CDR3nt: TGCAGCGTTGAAGGGACAGGGGGGCCCTACGAGCAGTACTTC; CDR3aa: CSVEGTGGPYEQYF
j_gene: TRBJ1-2; d_gene: NA; abundance: once; v_gene: TRBV18; CDR3nt: TGTGCCAGCTCACCTACCGGTTCGAACTATGGCTACACCTTC; CDR3aa: CASSPTGSNYGYTF
j_gene: TRBJ2-7; d_gene: NA; abundance: NA; v_gene: TRBV6-1; CDR3nt: TGTGCCAGCAGAACCTCCAGGGACTCCTACGAGCAGTACTTC; CDR3aa: CASRTSRDSYEQYF
j_gene: TRBJ2-7; d_gene: NA; abundance: NA; v_gene: TRBV18; CDR3nt: TGTGCCAGCTCACCATATGGCAGCTCCTACGAGCAGTACTTC; CDR3aa: CASSPYGSSYEQYF
j_gene: TRBJ2-7; d_gene: NA; abundance: NA; v_gene: TRBV29-1; CDR3nt: TGCAGCGTTGGGACGGCGGGGAGAGACTACGAGCAGTACTTC; CDR3aa: CSVGTAGRDYEQYF
j_gene: TRBJ2-7; d_gene: TRBD1; abundance: NA; v_gene: TRBV19; CDR3nt: TGTGCCAGTAGTAGGGGGACAGGGGCCTCCGACTCCTACGAGCAGTACTTC; CDR3aa: CASSRGTGASDSYEQYF
j_gene: TRBJ2-7; d_gene: TRBD1; abundance: NA; v_gene: TRBV6-5; CDR3nt: TGTGCCAGCAGGTCGGGACAGCCTTACGAGCAGTACTTC; CDR3aa: CASRSGQPYEQYF
j_gene: TRBJ1-1; d_gene: TRBD1; abundance: NA; v_gene: TRBV30; CDR3nt: TGTGCCTGGAGTGTTGGGACAGGGTCCTGGGCTTTCTTT; CDR3aa: CAWSVGTGSWAFF
j_gene: TRBJ2-7; d_gene: NA; abundance: NA; v_gene: TRBV2; CDR3nt: TGTGCCAGCCGATACGGAGGGGGCGGGTACGAGCAGTACTTC; CDR3aa: CASRYGGGGYEQYF
j_gene: TRBJ1-3; d_gene: NA; abundance: NA; v_gene: TRBV6-1; CDR3nt: TGTGCCAGCAGTGATACAGGGTTAGGAAACACCATATATTTT; CDR3aa: CASSDTGLGNTIYF
j_gene: TRBJ1-4; d_gene: NA; abundance: NA; v_gene: TRBV7-8; CDR3nt: TGTGCCAGCAGCTGGGCCGGCCTTAATGAAAAACTGTTTTTT; CDR3aa: CASSWAGLNEKLFF
j_gene: TRBJ2-1; d_gene: TRBD1; abundance: NA; v_gene: TRBV5-1; CDR3nt: TGCGCCAGCAGCGGGCAGGGGGCCTACAATGAGCAGTTCTTC; CDR3aa: CASSGQGAYNEQFF
j_gene: TRBJ2-2; d_gene: TRBD2; abundance: NA; v_gene: TRBV9; CDR3nt: TGTGCCAGCAGCGTAGCCCGTAGCGGGAGGGCTGGCACCGGGGAGCTGTTTTTT; CDR3aa: CASSVARSGRAGTGELFF
j_gene: TRBJ1-6; d_gene: NA; abundance: NA; v_gene: TRBV27; CDR3nt: TGTGCCAGCAGTTCCCAGGGACATGCGAATTCACCCCTCCACTTT; CDR3aa: CASSSQGHANSPLHF
j_gene: TRBJ2-3; d_gene: TRBD2; abundance: once; v_gene: TRBV9; CDR3nt: TGTGCCAGCAGCGTAGTGGGACTAGCGGGGGGCACAGATACGCAGTATTTT; CDR3aa: CASSVVGLAGGTDTQYF
j_gene: TRBJ1-1; d_gene: NA; abundance: NA; v_gene: TRBV6-1; CDR3nt: TGTGCCAGCAGTAACAGGGTCCACACACACTTCTTT; CDR3aa: CASSNRVHTHFF
j_gene: TRBJ2-1; d_gene: TRBD2; abundance: NA; v_gene: TRBV7-6; CDR3nt: TGTGCCAGCAGCTTAGCAGGACTAGCGGGGGGTTTGGAGCAGTTCTTC; CDR3aa: CASSLAGLAGGLEQFF
j_gene: TRBJ2-7; d_gene: NA; abundance: NA; v_gene: TRBV7-9; CDR3nt: TGTTCCAGCAGCTCAGCCTACGAGCAGTACTTC; CDR3aa: CSSSSAYEQYF
j_gene: TRBJ2-7; d_gene: NA; abundance: NA; v_gene: TRBV5-4; CDR3nt: TGTGCCAGCAGCTTGGGGGGGGACGAGCAGTACTTC; CDR3aa: CASSLGGDEQYF
j_gene: TRBJ2-7; d_gene: NA; abundance: once; v_gene: TRBV5-1; CDR3nt: TGCGCCAGCAGCTTGGGGAGCGGGCTTGAGCAGTACTTC; CDR3aa: CASSLGSGLEQYF
j_gene: TRBJ1-2; d_gene: TRBD1; abundance: NA; v_gene: TRBV5-1; CDR3nt: TGCGCCAGCAGCTTGGTACAGGGGGCTGGTGGCTACACCTTC; CDR3aa: CASSLVQGAGGYTF
j_gene: TRBJ2-5; d_gene: NA; abundance: NA; v_gene: TRBV6-1; CDR3nt: TGTGCCAGCCGACCAACAGGAGAGACCCAGTACTTC; CDR3aa: CASRPTGETQYF
j_gene: TRBJ1-5; d_gene: NA; abundance: NA; v_gene: TRBV19; CDR3nt: TGTGCCAGTAGTATAGACCGGAGCAATCAGCCCCAGCATTTT; CDR3aa: CASSIDRSNQPQHF
j_gene: TRBJ1-4; d_gene: TRBD1; abundance: NA; v_gene: TRBV6-5; CDR3nt: TGTGCCAGCAGACCCGACAGGGAACACGAAAAACTGTTTTTT; CDR3aa: CASRPDREHEKLFF